These 13 T cell receptor beta chains share one sample of origin, sequenced in a study of blood T cell repertoires in COVID-19 (dated by TCRdb to between 2020 and 2021). Library generation was performed with the immunoSEQ multiplex PCR assay. Held by TCRdb, this immuneACCESS table contains in-frame sequences only and omits some clones. Under half of the omission traces to an unresolved V gene where checked; the cause of the rest is unknown. In all, the sample holds under 250,000 clones, and more than 75% of those were seen once. Jointly, the top ten make up under 9% of the sample. The sample consisted of peripheral blood. Receptors originate from a woman aged 65 to 85 with active or convalescent COVID-19.

The V call is TRBV6-2 or TRBV6-3, the J call TRBJ1-1; TRBD1 agrees at 8 bases. The CDR3 consists of 16 residues. Trimming at V came to 4 bases and at J to 0 bases, leaving 7 bases not matched to a gene. CDR1 and CDR2 from the germline V gene are MNHEY and SVGEGT. CDR3 in amino acids: CASSSGTGNLNTEAFF. The CDR3, as DNA: TGTGCCAGCAGTTCCGGGACAGGCAATTTGAACACTGAAGCTTTCTTT.

The genes are TRBV6-4 and TRBJ2-3; no firm D call. The germline V and J ends were trimmed by 2 bases and 0 bases, with 9 bases remaining between them. The CDR3 contains 15 residues. Germline CDR1 MRHNA, CDR2 SNTAGT. The CDR3 sequence: CASSDEEASTDTQYF. In DNA, the CDR3 is TGTGCCAGCAGTGACGAGGAAGCTAGCACAGATACGCAGTATTTT.

This sequence joins TRBV19 and TRBJ2-7; D is undetermined. From germline, CDR1 is LNHDA and CDR2 SQIVND (reference sequence). CDR3 length equals 13 residues. The ends were cut back, 7 bases at V and 4 bases at J, with 14 bases in the middle. CDR3 loop: CASKAAAAYEQYF. DNA of the CDR3: TGTGCCAGTAAGGCGGCAGCCGCGTACGAGCAGTACTTC.

The rearrangement links TRBV7-9 to TRBJ2-3; a possible D gene is TRBD1 (5 bases). V was cut by 0 bases and J by 2 bases, with 12 bases left in between. CDR3 length: 16 amino acids. CDR1 and CDR2 (germline): SEHNR, FQNEAQ (reference sequence). The CDR3: CASSLAFGALTDTQYF. The CDR3 nucleotides are TGTGCCAGCAGCTTAGCATTTGGGGCCCTCACAGATACGCAGTATTTT.

This clone is a singleton in its sample. The chain combines TRBV4-2 with TRBJ2-1; D might be TRBD1 (5 bases). Germline V gene data show CDR1 as LGHNA and CDR2 as YNFKEQ. V lost 1 base and J lost 4, with 14 bases in between. This CDR3 is built from 16 residues. Here the CDR3 reads CASSQVGARDYNEQFF. The DNA for the CDR3 is TGTGCCAGCAGCCAAGTTGGGGCGCGAGATTACAATGAGCAGTTCTTC.

The J gene is TRBJ2-7, the V gene TRBV5-1; TRBD2 aligns across 8 bases. The ends lost 5 bases at V and 6 bases at J; junction bases unmatched: 7. The length of the CDR3 is 13 residues. Germline V lookup: CDR1 SGHRS, CDR2 YFSETQ. CDR3: CASRPTGGIEQYF. CDR3 sequence (DNA): TGCGCCAGCAGACCCACGGGGGGGATCGAGCAGTACTTC. The variable domain in full, with the rest retrieved from reference TRBV5-1 and TRBJ2-7, is KAGVTQTPRYLIKTRGQQVTLSCSPISGHRSVSWYQQTPGQGLQFLFEYFSETQRNKGNFPGRFSGRQFSNSRSEMNVSTLELGDSALYLCASRPTGGIEQYFGPGTRLTVT.

The chain combines TRBV29-1 with TRBJ2-2; D is unresolved. Trimming took 4 bases from V and 4 from J, leaving 7 bases between them. Per the germline V gene, CDR1 is SQVTM and CDR2 is ANQGSEA. The CDR3 has 12 residues. This CDR3 reads CSVAPGTGELFF. The CDR3 bases are TGCAGCGTTGCCCCAGGCACCGGGGAGCTGTTTTTT.

This chain uses TRBV11-2 with TRBJ2-3; TRBD2 agrees at 7 bases. V shed 6 bases, J shed 2 bases, and the junction held 8 bases outside the gene matches. The CDR3 is made up of 15 amino acids. Germline assignment: CDR1 SGHAT and CDR2 FQNNGV. CDR3 bases: TGTGCCAGCAGTCTTGACGGGGGGAACACAGATACGCAGTATTTT. This encodes CASSLDGGNTDTQYF.

The CDR3 DNA follows: TGTGCCAGTAGTACGACAGGAGGACCCTATGGCTACACCTTC. This gives the protein CASSTTGGPYGYTF. The chain joins TRBV19 to TRBJ1-2; D is perhaps TRBD1 (6 bases). Between the trimmed V and J ends, which lost 4 bases and 4 bases, there was a span of 13 bases. Germline CDR1 and CDR2: LNHDA and SQIVND (reference sequence). This CDR3 region has 14 residues.

The gene calls are TRBV29-1 and TRBJ1-6, with 11 bases identical to TRBD1. Germline V gene lookup returns CDR1 SQVTM and CDR2 ANQGSEA. V trimming: 6 bases; J trimming: 5 bases; junction bases outside the gene matches: 6. CDR3 length: 15 amino acids. The DNA of the CDR3 is TGCAGCGTCCGGACAGGGGGCGGTAATAATTCACCCCTCCACTTT. Its translation is CSVRTGGGNNSPLHF.

V is TRBV12-3 or TRBV12-4 and J is TRBJ2-3, with D tentatively TRBD2 (6 bases). The CDR3 contains 13 residues. V was clipped by 6 bases and J by 0 bases, with 7 bases between them. CDR3 protein: CASRGLSTDTQYF. CDR3 nucleotides: TGTGCCAGCAGGGGACTGAGCACAGATACGCAGTATTTT.

The rearrangement joins TRBV7-6 to TRBJ2-3, with 7 bases fitting TRBD1. Germline V lookup: CDR1 SGHVS, CDR2 FNYEAQ. V dropped 5 bases and J dropped 5; count of bases not matched to a gene: 10. The CDR3 spans 15 residues. This CDR3 is CASSIRQGRGDTQYF. CDR3 in DNA: TGTGCCAGCAGCATCCGACAGGGTCGGGGAGATACGCAGTATTTT. The full variable domain, its missing parts supplied by reference TRBV7-6 and TRBJ2-3, is GAGVSQSPRYKVTKRGQDVALRCDPISGHVSLYWYRQALGQGPEFLTYFNYEAQQDKSGLPNDRFSAERPEGSISTLTIQRTEQRDSAMYRCASSIRQGRGDTQYFGPGTRLTVL.

This rearrangement joins TRBV5-1 to TRBJ1-1; D possibly corresponds to TRBD1 (5 bases). The CDR3 extends over 15 amino acids. Germline loops: CDR1 SGHRS, CDR2 YFSETQ. V shed 5 bases and J shed 2 bases, with 16 bases lying between them. The CDR3 protein is CASREFTTANTEAFF. The CDR3 DNA reads as TGCGCCAGCAGGGAATTCACGACAGCCAACACTGAAGCTTTCTTT.